A selection of T cell receptor beta chains follows, all from one sample in a study of T cells in Graves' hyperthyroidism and ophthalmopathy. Using its own MiXCR run on the multiplex PCR reads, TCRdb lists one record per CDR3 protein. The repertoire consists of 530,000 or so distinct CDR3 sequences, with roughly 24% occurring once and the leading ten covering approximately 10%. Sequenced sample: blood. These receptors all come from a woman aged 30 to 39 with Graves' ophthalmopathy. Each CDR3 is given with its conserved first and last residue.

v_call: TRBV6-2/TRBV6-3; j_call: TRBJ2-7; cdr3_aa: CATTGQGTYEQYF
v_call: TRBV12-3/TRBV12-4; j_call: TRBJ2-7; cdr3_aa: CASSPGEGVSYEQYF
v_call: TRBV28; j_call: TRBJ1-1; cdr3_aa: CATIPPENTEAFF
v_call: TRBV7-3; j_call: TRBJ1-1; cdr3_aa: CASSLNQDTEAFF
v_call: TRBV12-3/TRBV12-4; j_call: TRBJ2-7; cdr3_aa: CASSSAGEGSYEQYF
v_call: TRBV4-2; j_call: TRBJ1-1; cdr3_aa: CASSQDAPMNTEAFF
v_call: TRBV12-3/TRBV12-4; j_call: TRBJ1-1; cdr3_aa: CASSLMGQGYTEAFF
v_call: TRBV20-1; j_call: TRBJ1-1; cdr3_aa: CSAPTGVMNTEAFF
v_call: TRBV6-5; j_call: TRBJ1-2; cdr3_aa: CASSYSGTGKDGYTF
v_call: TRBV10-3; j_call: TRBJ2-7; cdr3_aa: CAISETSGGQYERYF
v_call: TRBV10-3; j_call: TRBJ2-7; cdr3_aa: CAISGRGGVTYEQYF
v_call: TRBV4-1; j_call: TRBJ1-2; cdr3_aa: CASSQDQAPYYGYTF
v_call: TRBV2; j_call: TRBJ1-2; cdr3_aa: CASSARQDHGYTF
v_call: TRBV18; j_call: TRBJ1-6; cdr3_aa: CASSLQGRNSPLHF
v_call: TRBV28; j_call: TRBJ2-7; cdr3_aa: CASSLLVGEAGTSEQYF
v_call: TRBV2; j_call: TRBJ2-5; cdr3_aa: CASSGARDF
v_call: TRBV20-1; j_call: TRBJ1-5; cdr3_aa: CSARVASTNQPQHF
v_call: TRBV10-3; j_call: TRBJ1-2; cdr3_aa: CATLFQGYGYTF
v_call: TRBV7-9; j_call: TRBJ2-7; cdr3_aa: CASSGTSGYEQYF
v_call: TRBV3-1; j_call: TRBJ2-2; cdr3_aa: CASSQGLAGNTGDLFF
v_call: TRBV27; j_call: TRBJ2-7; cdr3_aa: CASSLSSPYEQYF
v_call: TRBV2; j_call: TRBJ1-1; cdr3_aa: CASSPIRGQGTEAFF
v_call: TRBV6-2/TRBV6-3; j_call: TRBJ1-2; cdr3_aa: CASSSQGGYGYTF
v_call: TRBV7-9; j_call: TRBJ1-3; cdr3_aa: CASSPPGPATGNTIYF
v_call: TRBV6-5; j_call: TRBJ1-1; cdr3_aa: CASSNRGSYGEAFF
v_call: TRBV19; j_call: TRBJ1-1; cdr3_aa: CASSFADPNTEAFF
v_call: TRBV29-1; j_call: TRBJ1-2; cdr3_aa: CSVRDSNYGYTF
v_call: TRBV15; j_call: TRBJ1-5; cdr3_aa: CATSMTGRNQPQHF
v_call: TRBV20-1; j_call: TRBJ2-2; cdr3_aa: CSARGQLTGELFF
v_call: TRBV15; j_call: TRBJ1-1; cdr3_aa: CATSWGREAFF
v_call: TRBV7-8; j_call: TRBJ1-6; cdr3_aa: CASSFPYRERSSPLHF
v_call: TRBV28; j_call: TRBJ1-2; cdr3_aa: CASAPSTSRRGYTF
v_call: TRBV7-2; j_call: TRBJ2-7; cdr3_aa: CASSSGRESGEQYF
v_call: TRBV7-2; j_call: TRBJ2-7; cdr3_aa: CASSSQTGSYEQYF
v_call: TRBV20-1; j_call: TRBJ1-2; cdr3_aa: CSASSANYGYTF
v_call: TRBV20-1; j_call: TRBJ1-2; cdr3_aa: CSARGRRGDNYGYTF
v_call: TRBV20-1; j_call: TRBJ2-7; cdr3_aa: CSASSLQGTYEQYF
v_call: TRBV19; j_call: TRBJ2-7; cdr3_aa: CASSTFMVTGVYEQYF
v_call: TRBV18; j_call: TRBJ2-7; cdr3_aa: CASSPRTGDEQYF
v_call: TRBV2; j_call: TRBJ1-5; cdr3_aa: CASSELVTGGNQPQHF
v_call: TRBV6-5; j_call: TRBJ2-5; cdr3_aa: CASSYSGATQETQYF
v_call: TRBV28; j_call: TRBJ1-2; cdr3_aa: CASTLGGRLYGYTF
v_call: TRBV11-2; j_call: TRBJ1-2; cdr3_aa: CASSLTGFGFNYGYTF
v_call: TRBV7-8; j_call: TRBJ2-2; cdr3_aa: CASSLGTSGGGTGELFF
v_call: TRBV12-3/TRBV12-4; j_call: TRBJ2-2; cdr3_aa: CASSVTGEAGELFF